Detailed here is one T cell receptor (beta chain). The sample originates from a study of T-cell memory formation after mild COVID-19. TCRdb fed the 5' RACE reads into MiXCR, producing one record per CDR3 protein. The table lists under 250,000 distinct CDR3 sequences, 9% to 10% of them singletons. Specimen: PBMCs or a T cell subset sorted from them (not recorded which). The clonotype originates from a man younger than 30 who had mild COVID-19 (a few samples of this study predate the infection). Cell type and time point are not known.

As DNA, the CDR3 is TGTGCCACCGTAGGGAGCAGGACCACCGGGGAGCTGTTTTTT. Translating gives CATVGSRTTGELFF. The J gene is TRBJ2-2, the V gene TRBV24-1, with D possibly matching TRBD2 (5 bases). Germline assignment: CDR1 KGHDR and CDR2 SFDVKD. Trimming pared 9 bases from V and 4 bases from J, leaving 14 bases between. This CDR3 region has 14 residues.